This entry lists 27 T cell receptor beta chains sequenced from one sample in a study of tumor-infiltrating lymphocytes in primary liver carcinoma. Out of unsorted whole blood came the blood RNA, and germline DNA was extracted as well. TCR beta cDNA was reverse-transcribed from about 500 ng of total RNA. The reaction used a constant-region primer and ProtoScript II reverse transcriptase. For TCR beta, libraries were produced by three nested multiplex PCR rounds using slightly modified ARM-PCR. The first two PCR rounds used TRBV1-TRBV30 forward primers with a C-beta reverse primer, about 10 cycles each. One entry per CDR3 protein results from TCRdb running MiXCR on the multiplex PCR reads. Of 320,000 or so distinct CDR3 sequences listed, 60% to 80% were seen once; the top ten hold about 8.4%. The sequencing sample was made of peripheral blood. The receptors shown here come from a man between 40 and 49 years old with primary liver carcinoma and hepatitis B virus infection.

Worth noting for this clonotype: The junction and the germline gene differ at one end; a read error may be behind it. The chain carries TRBV12-3 or TRBV12-4 and TRBJ2-7; 10 bases line up with TRBD2. This CDR3 has 15 amino acids. The CDR3 region is CASSLTSGVSYEQYF. In nucleotides, the CDR3 is TGTGCCAGCAGCCTTACTAGCGGGGTCTCCTACGAGCAGTATTTC.

This clonotype was seen once. The chain couples TRBV30 to TRBJ2-2, with D possibly matching TRBD2 (6 bases). The CDR3 length is 14 residues. CDR1 and CDR2 (germline): GTSNPN, SVGIG (reference sequence). V gave up 0 bases and J gave up 4 bases, with 9 bases separating them. CDR3 bases: TGTGCCTGGAGTGTAGGGACTTTCACCGGGGAGCTGTTTTTT. Translated: CAWSVGTFTGELFF. The full variable domain, its missing parts supplied by reference TRBV30 and TRBJ2-2, is SQTIHQWPATLVQPVGSPLSLECTVEGTSNPNLYWYRQAAGRGLQLLFYSVGIGQISSEVPQNLSASRPQDRQFILSSKKLLLSDSGFYLCAWSVGTFTGELFFGEGSRLTVL.

The chain has TRBV28 and TRBJ1-5; the match to TRBD1 covers 7 bases. Germline-derived CDR1 and CDR2 are MDHEN and SYDVKM. The CDR3 runs 15 residues. Trimming at V came to 5 bases and at J to 5 bases, leaving 9 bases not matched to a gene. For the CDR3, the DNA is TGTGCCAGCAGTCAGGGGGGGGGAAGAGATCAGCCCCAGCATTTT. Protein: CASSQGGGRDQPQHF.

The J gene is TRBJ1-2, the V gene TRBV28, with TRBD1 matching 11 bases. The V segment lost 3 bases and the J segment 4 bases; nucleotides outside the gene matches: 4. The V gene's germline CDR1 is MDHEN and CDR2 SYDVKM. The length of the CDR3 is 15 residues. Here the CDR3 DNA reads TGTGCCAGCAGTTTCCGGGACAGGGGGGTCTATGGCTACACCTTC. This sequence encodes CASSFRDRGVYGYTF.

As to this clonotype: A much larger clonotype is one base distant, so this may be a read error. V gene TRBV6-1 combines with J gene TRBJ2-3; D possibly corresponds to TRBD1 (6 bases). Germline CDR1 is MNHNS and CDR2 is SASEGT. The CDR3 extends over 15 amino acids. Trimming stripped 3 bases from V and 4 bases from J, with 14 bases between. CDR3 nucleotides: TGTGCCAGCAGTGATTCGGCGCCAGGGGCAGATACGCAGTATTTT. Residues: CASSDSAPGADTQYF.

This chain joins TRBV11-1 and TRBJ2-1, with 8 positions matching TRBD2. CDR1 and CDR2 (germline): SGHAT, FQDESV (reference sequence). This CDR3 is 17 amino acids long. The ends lost 6 bases at V and 0 bases at J; junction bases unmatched: 10. The CDR3, as DNA: TGTGCCAGCAGGTCGTCAGGGAGCGGGAGCTCCTACAATGAGCAGTTCTTC. As protein: CASRSSGSGSSYNEQFF.

Concerning this clonotype: This could be a read error, since a much larger clone is one nucleotide away. The chain couples TRBV6-5 to TRBJ1-1; the D is unclear. CDR3 length equals 14 residues. Germline V gene lookup returns CDR1 MNHEY and CDR2 SVGAGI. The CDR3 DNA reads TGTGCCAGCAGTTACGAAGAGCGGAACACTGAAACTTTCTTT. Translated, it gives CASSYEERNTETFF.

This clonotype was seen ten or more times. This chain links TRBV11-2 with TRBJ2-7; D is unclear. Trimming stripped 5 bases from V and 6 bases from J, with 8 bases between. CDR1 and CDR2 from the germline V gene are SGHAT and FQNNGV. This CDR3 is built from 11 residues. CDR3 in amino acids: CASSRTAEQYF. The CDR3 nucleotides are TGTGCCAGCAGCCGGACCGCCGAGCAGTACTTC.

Of note for this clonotype: This CDR3 is missing its conserved last phenylalanine or tryptophan, likely due to a read error. This sequence joins TRBV29-1 and TRBJ2-7, with D possibly matching TRBD2 (6 bases). The CDR3 loop spans 12 amino acids. From germline, CDR1 is SQVTM and CDR2 ANQGSEA. Deletions cut 0 bases from V and 10 bases from J, with 13 bases between. The CDR3 here is CSVEEGGGEQYY. The CDR3 nucleotides read TGCAGCGTTGAAGAGGGAGGAGGCGAACAGTACTAC.

This clonotype was counted at least ten times. The chain carries TRBV6-1 and TRBJ1-3; TRBD1 agrees at 8 bases. The germline CDR1 and CDR2 sequences are MNHNS and SASEGT. The V and J ends lost 6 bases and 9 bases, in that order; junction bases with no gene match: 13. The CDR3 is 15 amino acids. CDR3 DNA: TGTGCCAGCAGACCCGGACAGGGTACGGCTACCACCATATATTTT. Translation gives CASRPGQGTATTIYF.

This clonotype was found many times. The genes are TRBV11-2 and TRBJ2-3; maybe TRBD2 (5 bases). The germline V and J ends were trimmed by 6 bases and 4 bases, with 14 bases remaining between them. Per germline, CDR1 SGHAT and CDR2 FQNNGV. The CDR3 totals 14 residues. The CDR3 spells CASSTRRQPDTQYF. CDR3 nucleotide sequence: TGTGCCAGCAGTACTAGGCGTCAGCCAGATACGCAGTATTTT.

About this clonotype itself: A much larger clone differs from this one at a single base, so this may be a read error. The rearrangement links TRBV10-3 to TRBJ2-7, with D uncertain. The CDR3 contains 12 residues. V was pared by 8 bases and J by 7 bases, with 15 bases between. From germline, CDR1 is ENHRY and CDR2 SYGVKD. CDR3 loop: CAISASSAEQYF. In DNA, the CDR3 is TGTGCCATCTCTGCTTCCTCGGCAGAGCAGTACTTC.

A remark on this clonotype: Relative to the germline gene, one junction end is altered; a read error may explain this. CDR3 loop: CANSTTTGLFTGELFF. As DNA, the CDR3 is TGTGCCAATAGTACGACGACAGGACTTTTCACCGGGGAGCTGTTTTTT. The chain is built from TRBV19 and TRBJ2-2, with a possible D match to TRBD1 (6 bases). Germline-derived CDR1 and CDR2 are LNHDA and SQIVND (reference sequence). This CDR3 is built from 16 residues. The complete variable domain, with remaining parts taken from reference TRBV19 and TRBJ2-2, reads DGGITQSPKYLFRKEGQNVTLSCEQNLNHDAMYWYRQDPGQGLRLIYYSQIVNDFQKGDIAEGYSVSREKKESFPLTVTSAQKNPTAFYLCANSTTTGLFTGELFFGEGSRLTVL.

About this clonotype: A clone one base away is much larger, so this may be a read error. DNA of the CDR3: TGTGCCAGCAGTTACCAAGGACGGCTCGGGGTGACCCAGTACTTC. Amino acids: CASSYQGRLGVTQYF. The rearrangement joins TRBV6-5 to TRBJ2-5; the D gene is possibly TRBD2 (5 bases). Per germline, CDR1 MNHEY and CDR2 SVGAGI. Between the trimmed V and J ends, which lost 2 bases and 7 bases, there was a span of 17 bases. The length of the CDR3 is 15 residues.

The rearrangement uses TRBV11-2 and TRBJ2-7; TRBD1 aligns across 8 bases. This CDR3 contains 15 residues. Germline-derived CDR1 and CDR2 are SGHAT and FQNNGV. Trimming cost V 5 bases and J 7 bases; bases outside gene matches: 13. The CDR3 sequence: CASSPDRVDQVEQYF. The CDR3 DNA is TGTGCCAGCAGCCCGGACAGGGTGGATCAGGTTGAGCAGTACTTC.

Turning to this clonotype: A much larger clonotype is one base distant, so this may be a read error. V and J are TRBV10-3 and TRBJ1-4, with a tentative D call TRBD1 (5 bases). The CDR3 runs 12 residues. V shed 5 bases and J shed 8 bases, with 9 bases lying between them. Germline V CDR1 and CDR2: ENHRY, SYGVKD. The CDR3 DNA reads as TGTGCCATCAGTAAGGGACGCGAAAAACTGTTTTTT. Its protein is CAISKGREKLFF.

As for this clonotype: A much larger clone differs by one base, so this may be a read error. V and J are TRBV29-1 and TRBJ1-1; D gene uncertain. CDR1 SQVTM and CDR2 ANQGSEA come from the germline V gene. This CDR3 spans 14 amino acids. CDR3 loop: CSVEPLLSNTGAFF. The CDR3, as DNA: TGCAGCGTTGAACCCCTCCTAAGTAACACTGGAGCTTTCTTT.

The rearrangement uses TRBV5-4 and TRBJ2-3, with D perhaps matching TRBD2 (5 bases). The germline gives CDR1 SGHNT, CDR2 YYREEE (reference sequence). Trimming stripped 0 bases from V and 4 bases from J, with 12 bases between. This CDR3 is built from 15 residues. The CDR3 region is CASSLGGFSADTQYF. The CDR3 region has the DNA TGTGCCAGCAGCTTGGGCGGGTTCAGCGCAGATACGCAGTATTTT.

The V and J genes are TRBV11-2 and TRBJ2-5, with D possibly matching TRBD2 (5 bases). V shed 6 bases and J shed 7 bases, with 27 bases lying between them. CDR3 length: 17 amino acids. The germline gives CDR1 SGHAT, CDR2 FQNNGV. The CDR3 nucleotides read TGTGCCAGCAGTTCGATCACGTCCGGGTTCATTGAGGGGACCCAGTACTTC. It encodes CASSSITSGFIEGTQYF.

This clonotype was picked up one time. A read error is possible here, since a much larger clone lies one base away. The rearrangement links TRBV12-3 or TRBV12-4 to TRBJ2-5, with D possibly being TRBD1 or TRBD2 (5 bases each). The CDR3 extends over 12 amino acids. CDR3 protein: CVSSRDSGTQYF. The CDR3, as DNA: TGTGTCAGCAGCCGTGACAGCGGGACCCAGTACTTC.

On this clonotype: The conserved phenylalanine or tryptophan normally closing the CDR3 is absent here, so this likely arose from a read error. The DNA is omitted, as the CDR3 cannot be located on it reliably, and the CDR3 follows TCRdb's listing. V and J are TRBV11-1 and TRBJ1-1; the listed D gene, TRBD1, was not tested against the DNA. The CDR3 contains 16 residues when both ends are counted. Germline assignment: CDR1 SGHAT and CDR2 FQDESV (reference sequence). The CDR3 protein is CASSSQNSGVRIEALL.

On this clonotype: It may be a read error: a sequence one base away is much more abundant. The V gene is TRBV6-5, the J gene TRBJ2-2, with a possible D match to TRBD1 (6 bases). CDR1 is MNHEY and CDR2 is SVGAGI in the germline V gene. The CDR3 runs 14 residues. The CDR3: CASNGQSNTGELLF. The CDR3, as DNA: TGTGCCAGCAATGGACAGTCGAACACCGGGGAGCTGTTGTTT.

The chain couples TRBV11-1 to TRBJ2-3, with D uncertain. This CDR3 has 13 amino acids. V lost 6 bases to trimming and J lost 7 bases, with 14 bases between them. Germline values: CDR1 SGHAT, CDR2 FQDESV (reference sequence). CDR3 nucleotides: TGTGCCAGCAGTCCACTTGGCCGATATACGCAGTATTTT. Translating gives CASSPLGRYTQYF.

The rearrangement links TRBV5-1 to TRBJ1-6; no clear D. Trimming stripped 0 bases from V and 10 bases from J, with 14 bases between. From germline, CDR1 is SGHRS and CDR2 YFSETQ. The CDR3 sequence is 15 residues long. Here the CDR3 reads CASSLEGRSLSPLHF. Here the CDR3 DNA reads TGCGCCAGCAGCTTGGAGGGCAGGTCCCTCTCACCCCTCCACTTT.

Comment on this clonotype: The junction and the germline gene differ at one end; a read error may be behind it. The chain employs TRBV6-5 and TRBJ1-1, with D possibly being TRBD1 (6 bases). Per the germline V gene, CDR1 is MNHEY and CDR2 is SVGAGI. CDR3 size: 15 residues. The CDR3 DNA reads as TGTGCCAGCAGGAACCTAGGGGGGATGAACAATGAAGCTTTCTTT. This codes for CASRNLGGMNNEAFF.

For this clonotype: A much larger clone is a single base away; this may be a read error. This chain connects TRBV6-6 to TRBJ1-2, with D hard to call. The length of the CDR3 is 13 residues. Germline loops: CDR1 MNHNY, CDR2 SVGAGI (reference sequence). CDR3 DNA: TGTGCCAGCAGCCCGACGGGTAACCATGGCTACACCTTC. Translated: CASSPTGNHGYTF.

Concerning this clonotype: A much larger clone lies one base from this, so it may be a read error. This chain joins TRBV12-3 or TRBV12-4 and TRBJ1-1; D is possibly TRBD1 (5 bases). Trimming stripped 8 bases from V and 1 base from J, with 14 bases between. The CDR3 contains 14 residues. CDR3 region: CASGPLGQNTEAFF. For the CDR3, the DNA is TGTGCCAGCGGTCCCCTCGGACAGAACACTGAAGCTTTCTTT.